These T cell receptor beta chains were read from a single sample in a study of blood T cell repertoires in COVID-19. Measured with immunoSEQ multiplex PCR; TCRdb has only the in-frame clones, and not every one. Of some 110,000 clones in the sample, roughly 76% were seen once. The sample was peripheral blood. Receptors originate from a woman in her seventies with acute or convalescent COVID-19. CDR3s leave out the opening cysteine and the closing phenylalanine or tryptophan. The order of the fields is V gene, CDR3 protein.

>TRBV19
ACTGGGGRNEQF
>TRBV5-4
ASSPDRASHNEQF
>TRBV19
ASSRRLANQETQY
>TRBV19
ASSIREDAFGYT
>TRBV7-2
ASSLRSGQNNSPLH
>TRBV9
ASSVARQGTDGYT
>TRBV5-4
ASPHGGRSGQY
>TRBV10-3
AISTGVYGNTIY
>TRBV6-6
ASSYPGNAEAF
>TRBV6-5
ASSQGATNEKLF
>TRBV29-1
SVERGRVGTGELF
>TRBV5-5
ASSLDPDFSYEQY
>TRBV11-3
ASSPRAGGGSSYNEQF
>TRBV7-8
ASSRDRAGMYEQY
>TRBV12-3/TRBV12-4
ASSHRGGSGYT
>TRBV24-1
ATSGDRGETQY
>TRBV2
ASSARTGGAAGELF
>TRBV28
ASSPPLYSQETQY
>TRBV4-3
ASSHLLRQGLNYGYT
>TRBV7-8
ASSHGKREFHNEQF
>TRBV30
AWSVSRDEQF
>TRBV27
ASSFRQGNQPQH
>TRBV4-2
ASSPEMWLADNTGELF
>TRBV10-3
AISETASSTGELF
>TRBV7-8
ASSMTSSGRKLRTDTQY
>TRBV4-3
ASSQAAGPLLNEKLF
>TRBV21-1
ASSTFLGDGQRAYEKLF
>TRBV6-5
ASTPDRSTDTQY
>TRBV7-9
ASSPEGLAENNEQF
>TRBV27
ASSLQVNTEAF
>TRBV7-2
ASSMNRGMYGYT
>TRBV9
ASSVGPSQNTGELF
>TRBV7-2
ASSLTPTTYEQY